This section outlines one TCR beta chain sequence together with its context. Its matching antigen is unknown. Multiplex PCR with BIOMED2 TRB-A/B primer pools amplified TRB rearrangements. A single record per CDR3 protein comes from TCRdb applying MiXCR to the multiplex PCR reads. The repertoire has some 8,700 distinct CDR3 sequences, under 30% of them found once; the top ten carry just over 5.5%. From blood, about 240-500 ng of genomic DNA served as TRB template. These data are taken from a study of T and B cells in COVID-19 patients. Study in general: Of over 18 active-infection patients, over 9 were critically ill with mechanical ventilation or extracorporeal membrane oxygenation. Whole-study results and caveats: Blood from mildly ill patients while symptomatic, and early samples from severe cases, were scarce. Patients with COVID-19 reportedly showed strongly skewed T cell receptor beta variable and joining gene usage.

The sequenced sample consisted of blood. The sequence derives from a human donor who had recovered from COVID-19.

The CDR3 DNA is TGTGCCAGCTCACCAGAGACTAGCGGGGGGGCCACAGATACGCAGTATTTT. It yields the protein CASSPETSGGATDTQYF. The chain has TRBV18 and TRBJ2-3, with 14 nucleotides matching TRBD2. The CDR3 spans 17 residues. Trimming took 2 bases from V and 2 from J; bases not matched to a gene: 3. Germline V gene sequence: CDR1 KGHSH, CDR2 LQKENI.